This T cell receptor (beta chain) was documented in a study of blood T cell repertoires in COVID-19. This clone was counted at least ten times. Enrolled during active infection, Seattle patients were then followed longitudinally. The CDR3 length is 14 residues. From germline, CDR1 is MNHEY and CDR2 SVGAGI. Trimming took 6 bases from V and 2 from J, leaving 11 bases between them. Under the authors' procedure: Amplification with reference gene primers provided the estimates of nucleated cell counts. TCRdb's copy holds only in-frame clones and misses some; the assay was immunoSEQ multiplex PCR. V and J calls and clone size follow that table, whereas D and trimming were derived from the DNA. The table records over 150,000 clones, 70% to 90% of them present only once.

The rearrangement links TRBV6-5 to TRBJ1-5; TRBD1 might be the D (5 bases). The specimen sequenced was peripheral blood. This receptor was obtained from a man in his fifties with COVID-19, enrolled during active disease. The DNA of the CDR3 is TGTGCCAGCAGAGGTGGGGCCCGCAATCAGCCCCAGCATTTT. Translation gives CASRGGARNQPQHF.